Below, one TCR beta chain is given with its context. These data belong to a study of blood T cell repertoires in COVID-19. Study background: Material from acute and convalescent COVID-19 was sourced from the United States, Italy and Spain. Sources were T cells, B-cell-depleted T cells, or PBMCs; the material itself was cDNA or gDNA.

This CDR3 region has 16 residues. CDR1 and CDR2 from the germline V gene are SGHRS and YFSETQ. Trimming took 0 bases from V and 5 from J; bases not matched to a gene: 8. Produced via immunoSEQ multiplex PCR; TCRdb's table is partial and in-frame only. The sample lists 120,000 to 150,000 clones, 84% occurring once. The receptor's source is a human donor in a cohort sampled during active COVID-19. Input material: peripheral blood. J is TRBJ2-3 and V is TRBV5-1, with 8 bases matching TRBD2. The CDR3 bases are TGCGCCAGCAGCTTGGCCAGTTCGGGGGGGCGAGATACGCAGTATTTT. Its protein product is CASSLASSGGRDTQYF.